This T cell receptor (beta chain) comes out of a study of cytomegalovirus exposure and HLA in healthy donors. Trimming left V 2 bases short and J 3 bases short, with 7 bases between. This CDR3 spans 14 amino acids. Germline V gene data show CDR1 as MNHNS and CDR2 as SASEGT. 13 Jbeta primers and 60 Vbeta primers were used for the PCR. Here immunoSEQ multiplex PCR was the method, and the copy in TCRdb shows in-frame clones only, minus some. Here the sample spans around 150,000 clones, approximately 78% being singletons. Whole-study results and caveats: Sequences of the TCR beta chain were said to predict the HLA-A and HLA-B alleles of most subjects accurately.

Comment on this clone: Antigen unknown.

The rearrangement joins TRBV6-1 to TRBJ1-4; D unresolved. This receptor was obtained from a woman aged 50 to 60 in good health and CMV-seropositive. Source material: PBMCs. CDR3 in amino acids: CASSERRPNEKLFF. In DNA form, the CDR3 reads TGTGCCAGCAGTGAAAGGAGGCCTAATGAAAAACTGTTTTTT.